The 28 T cell receptor beta chains below were found in one sample sequenced in a study of shared clonotypes between healthy human individuals. Positive CCR7 selection of CD45RO-negative cells yielded the naive CD8 cells, and terminally differentiated effector memory CD45RA+ cells were excluded. Sequencing was performed with immunoSEQ multiplex PCR; in TCRdb, only in-frame clones are kept and a portion is missing. The sample holds approximately 1.9 million clones; 80% to 95% are singletons and the top ten take less than 2%. Sequenced input: naive CD8+ T cells from PBMCs. These receptor sequences come from a man aged 18 to 30 in good health. Some clones in this sample may be carry-over from other donors' samples.

The rearrangement uses TRBV19 and TRBJ1-3; D is uncertain. From germline, CDR1 is LNHDA and CDR2 SQIVND (reference sequence). Trimming left V 5 bases short and J 2 bases short, with 13 bases between. The CDR3 is made up of 15 amino acids. The CDR3 here is CASSPPPLAGNTIYF. The CDR3 coding sequence is TGTGCCAGTAGTCCGCCTCCCCTGGCTGGAAACACCATATATTTT.

This clone was counted once. For the CDR3, the DNA is TGTGCCAGCAGCGTAAGGGTAGCGGTGAACACCGGGGAGCTGTTTTTT. Protein: CASSVRVAVNTGELFF. The V call is TRBV9, the J call TRBJ2-2, with D possibly TRBD2 on 6 matching bases. This CDR3 contains 16 residues. Germline lookup yields CDR1 SGDLS and CDR2 YYNGEE. Trimming removed 1 base at V and 1 base at J, with 11 bases between. The full variable domain, its missing parts supplied by reference TRBV9 and TRBJ2-2, is DSGVTQTPKHLITATGQRVTLRCSPRSGDLSVYWYQQSLDQGLQFLIQYYNGEERAKGNILERFSAQQFPDLHSELNLSSLELGDSALYFCASSVRVAVNTGELFFGEGSRLTVL.

This clone was detected only once. The chain couples TRBV10-3 to TRBJ2-1, with 7 nucleotides matching TRBD1. CDR1 ENHRY and CDR2 SYGVKD come from the germline V gene. The CDR3 is made up of 13 amino acids. The trim removed 6 bases at V and 7 bases at J, leaving 6 bases unmatched. The DNA for the CDR3 is TGTGCCATCAGATCGGACAGGATTAATGAGCAGTTCTTC. Its protein product is CAIRSDRINEQFF.

This CDR3 is CASSLSSRNEQFF. The CDR3 DNA is TGCGCCAGCAGCTTGTCCAGTCGGAATGAGCAGTTCTTC. This chain joins TRBV5-1 and TRBJ2-1; no clear D gene. Trimming pared 1 base from V and 7 bases from J, leaving 9 bases between. CDR3 size: 13 residues. CDR1 and CDR2 from the germline V gene are SGHRS and YFSETQ. Full variable domain (rest looked up from reference TRBV5-1 and TRBJ2-1): KAGVTQTPRYLIKTRGQQVTLSCSPISGHRSVSWYQQTPGQGLQFLFEYFSETQRNKGNFPGRFSGRQFSNSRSEMNVSTLELGDSALYLCASSLSSRNEQFFGPGTRLTVL.

The CDR3 protein is CASRSTGANEQYF. CDR3 in DNA: TGTGCCAGCAGGTCCACAGGGGCAAACGAGCAGTACTTC. The rearrangement joins TRBV14 to TRBJ2-7, with 7 bases lining up with TRBD1. Trimming took 6 bases from V and 5 from J; bases not matched to a gene: 7. This CDR3 comprises 13 residues. Germline loops: CDR1 SGHDN, CDR2 FVKESK.

The J gene is TRBJ1-1, the V gene TRBV28; 8 bases agree with TRBD1. There are 15 residues in the CDR3. Germline V gene data show CDR1 as MDHEN and CDR2 as SYDVKM. V dropped 7 bases and J dropped 1; count of bases not matched to a gene: 8. CDR3 sequence: CASTGIGTGNTEAFF. The CDR3 nucleotides are TGTGCCAGCACTGGAATTGGGACAGGGAACACTGAAGCTTTCTTT.

This chain uses TRBV6-6 with TRBJ2-1, with 8 bases lining up with TRBD1. Germline lookup yields CDR1 MNHNY and CDR2 SVGAGI (reference sequence). V shed 6 bases and J 4 bases; nucleotides not matched to a gene: 11. CDR3 length: 16 residues. The CDR3 here is CASSPKGTGVYNEQFF. Written as DNA, the CDR3 is TGTGCCAGCAGCCCGAAAGGGACAGGAGTTTACAATGAGCAGTTCTTC.

The rearrangement uses TRBV10-3 and TRBJ1-1; D remains ambiguous. This CDR3 region has 13 residues. The V gene lost 3 bases and the J gene lost 8 bases, with 13 bases spanning the gap. Looked up from germline, CDR1 is ENHRY and CDR2 is SYGVKD. CDR3 sequence reads: CAISEFGAPEAFF. DNA for the CDR3: TGTGCCATCAGTGAATTCGGCGCGCCAGAAGCTTTCTTT.

The gene calls are TRBV2 and TRBJ2-3, with D tentatively TRBD1 (6 bases). Trimming took 1 base from V and 4 from J, leaving 18 bases between them. The CDR3 has 17 amino acids. The V gene's germline CDR1 is SNHLY and CDR2 FYNNEI. The CDR3 sequence is CASSEEVGTQTPDTQYF. CDR3 coding DNA: TGTGCCAGCAGTGAAGAAGTTGGGACACAAACCCCAGATACGCAGTATTTT.

The chain has TRBV28 and TRBJ2-1; D may be TRBD1 (7 bases). The CDR3 is 14 residues long. CDR1 is MDHEN and CDR2 is SYDVKM in the germline V gene. Between the trimmed V and J ends, which lost 3 bases and 6 bases, there was a span of 12 bases. The CDR3 loop is CASSFAGQSNEQFF. As DNA, the CDR3 is TGTGCCAGCAGTTTTGCGGGACAGTCCAATGAGCAGTTCTTC. The variable domain in full, completed from reference TRBV28 and TRBJ2-1, reads DVKVTQSSRYLVKRTGEKVFLECVQDMDHENMFWYRQDPGLGLRLIYFSYDVKMKEKGDIPEGYSVSREKKERFSLILESASTNQTSMYLCASSFAGQSNEQFFGPGTRLTVL.

This chain links TRBV6-5 with TRBJ2-5; 8 positions agree with TRBD1. The CDR3 has 15 amino acids. The V gene end was trimmed by 6 bases and the J gene end by 3 bases; junction bases not matched to a gene: 9. Germline CDR1 is MNHEY and CDR2 is SVGAGI. The CDR3 here is CASSPRQGTEETQYF. Written as DNA, the CDR3 is TGTGCCAGCAGCCCACGACAGGGGACGGAAGAGACCCAGTACTTC.

The genes are TRBV7-9 and TRBJ1-2; possible D gene TRBD1, 5 bases. This CDR3 has 15 amino acids. Germline V gene sequence: CDR1 SEHNR, CDR2 FQNEAQ (reference sequence). V lost 7 bases and J 4 bases, leaving 19 bases between the germline ends. CDR3 sequence: CASMGGGRQAYGYTF. In nucleotides, the CDR3 is TGTGCCAGCATGGGGGGAGGCCGACAAGCCTATGGCTACACCTTC.

The chain employs TRBV7-9 and TRBJ1-3, with D maybe TRBD1 (5 bases). The CDR3 has 16 amino acids. CDR1 is SEHNR, CDR2 FQNEAQ, per germline (reference sequence). Trimming removed 1 base from V and 0 bases from J, with 10 bases in between. CDR3 region: CASSLGQGHSGNTIYF. The CDR3 coding sequence is TGTGCCAGCAGCTTAGGGCAGGGCCACTCTGGAAACACCATATATTTT.

This CDR3 is CASSLLSRGDGYTF. Here the CDR3 DNA reads TGTGCCAGCAGCTTATTAAGCAGGGGGGATGGCTACACCTTC. The J gene is TRBJ1-2, the V gene TRBV13; TRBD1 matches 7 bases. The CDR3 has 14 residues. V lost 2 bases to trimming and J lost 6 bases; unmatched junction nucleotides: 6. Germline CDR1 reads PRHDT; CDR2 reads FYEKMQ (reference sequence). Supplemented by reference TRBV13 and TRBJ1-2, the full variable domain reads AAGVIQSPRHLIKEKRETATLKCYPIPRHDTVYWYQQGPGQDPQFLISFYEKMQSDKGSIPDRFSAQQFSDYHSELNMSSLELGDSALYFCASSLLSRGDGYTFGSGTRLTVV.

V gene TRBV11-1 combines with J gene TRBJ2-7, with D possibly being TRBD2 (7 bases). V was pared by 4 bases and J by 5 bases, with 24 bases between. The germline V gene has CDR1 SGHAT and CDR2 FQDESV (reference sequence). The CDR3 totals 17 residues. DNA of the CDR3: TGTGCCAGCAGCTCCCTAGCAGGCGGGGGCGCATTCCACGAGCAGTACTTC. Its protein product is CASSSLAGGGAFHEQYF.

The genes are TRBV28 and TRBJ2-7; D is perhaps TRBD1 (6 bases). V lost 7 bases and J 2 bases, leaving 12 bases between the germline ends. The CDR3 is made up of 13 amino acids. Germline V gene data show CDR1 as MDHEN and CDR2 as SYDVKM. CDR3 sequence: CASNLDRTYEQYF. In DNA, the CDR3 is TGTGCCAGCAACCTAGACAGGACCTACGAGCAGTACTTC. The variable domain in full, completed from reference TRBV28 and TRBJ2-7, reads DVKVTQSSRYLVKRTGEKVFLECVQDMDHENMFWYRQDPGLGLRLIYFSYDVKMKEKGDIPEGYSVSREKKERFSLILESASTNQTSMYLCASNLDRTYEQYFGPGTRLTVT.

The J gene is TRBJ2-2, the V gene TRBV7-3, with 8 bases matching TRBD2. After removal of 4 bases from V and 5 bases from J, the junction contained 6 bases not matched to a gene. CDR3 length: 15 amino acids. The germline gives CDR1 SGHTA, CDR2 FQGTGA. CDR3 DNA: TGTGCCAGCAGCTCGGGACTAGGAGGGACCGGGGAGCTGTTTTTT. Its protein product is CASSSGLGGTGELFF.

Remarks on this clone: The same CDR3 is also encoded by other DNA sequences in this sample. The V and J genes are TRBV28 and TRBJ2-1; possible D gene TRBD2, 6 bases. The CDR3 sequence is 14 residues long. The V gene's germline CDR1 is MDHEN and CDR2 SYDVKM. Trimming pared 3 bases from V and 2 bases from J, leaving 8 bases between. This CDR3 is CASSFGTPYNEQFF. CDR3 coding DNA: TGTGCCAGCAGTTTCGGGACTCCCTACAATGAGCAGTTCTTC.

J is TRBJ2-6 and V is TRBV7-7; no reliable D call. The V and J ends lost 5 bases and 1 base respectively, with 3 bases between them. CDR1 and CDR2 from the germline V gene are SSHAT and FNYEAQ (reference sequence). The length of the CDR3 is 13 residues. CDR3 sequence reads: CASSPSGANVLTF. The CDR3 DNA reads TGTGCCAGCAGCCCATCTGGGGCCAACGTCCTGACTTTC.

Note on this clone: The identical CDR3 is also encoded by other nucleotide sequences in the sample. The V gene is TRBV6-5, the J gene TRBJ2-1, with 9 bases matching TRBD2. After removal of 2 bases from V and 7 bases from J, the junction contained 3 bases not matched to a gene. CDR1 is MNHEY, CDR2 SVGAGI, per germline. The CDR3 covers 14 residues. The CDR3 region has the DNA TGTGCCAGCAGTTACGGGCTAGCGGGGAATGAGCAGTTCTTC. This codes for CASSYGLAGNEQFF.

The rearrangement links TRBV7-3 to TRBJ2-2; a possible D gene is TRBD2 (6 bases). Germline values: CDR1 SGHTA, CDR2 FQGTGA. CDR3 length equals 14 residues. V lost 7 bases and J lost 7, with 16 bases in between. CDR3: CASTPGTGVGELFF. As DNA, the CDR3 is TGTGCCAGCACCCCAGGGACGGGGGTCGGGGAGCTGTTTTTT. Full variable domain (missing parts from reference TRBV7-3 and TRBJ2-2): GAGVSQTPSNKVTEKGKYVELRCDPISGHTALYWYRQSLGQGPEFLIYFQGTGAADDSGLPNDRFFAVRPEGSVSTLKIQRTERGDSAVYLCASTPGTGVGELFFGEGSRLTVL.

The rearrangement joins TRBV7-9 to TRBJ2-7; D ambiguous. Trimming removed 3 bases at V and 7 bases at J, with 7 bases between. The CDR3 totals 11 residues. Germline-derived CDR1 and CDR2 are SEHNR and FQNEAQ (reference sequence). CDR3 protein: CASSFSAEQYF. The CDR3 DNA is TGTGCCAGCAGCTTTTCAGCGGAGCAGTACTTC.

The V gene is TRBV27, the J gene TRBJ1-1; TRBD1 aligns across 8 bases. V shed 6 bases, J shed 3 bases, and the junction held 18 bases outside the gene matches. This CDR3 is 18 amino acids long. Germline V gene sequence: CDR1 MNHEY, CDR2 SMNVEV (reference sequence). The CDR3 is CASSRLDRARPSDTEAFF. In DNA form, the CDR3 reads TGTGCCAGCAGCCGACTGGACAGGGCTCGTCCGTCGGACACTGAAGCTTTCTTT.

V gene TRBV28 combines with J gene TRBJ1-2; a weak D match, TRBD1 (5 bases). This CDR3 contains 13 residues. V was pared by 2 bases and J by 8 bases, with 12 bases between. Germline assignment: CDR1 MDHEN and CDR2 SYDVKM. As DNA, the CDR3 is TGTGCCAGCAGTTTACGTGGGGGTTTCGGCTACACCTTC. It yields the protein CASSLRGGFGYTF.

The chain recombines TRBV27 with TRBJ2-7, with TRBD1 matching over 7 bases. The CDR3 sequence is 14 residues long. V lost 5 bases, J lost 2 bases, and 6 bases stayed unmatched. Germline V gene sequence: CDR1 MNHEY, CDR2 SMNVEV (reference sequence). CDR3 residues: CASSDRVGPYEQYF. The CDR3 DNA reads as TGTGCCAGCAGTGACAGGGTAGGCCCCTACGAGCAGTACTTC.

This rearrangement joins TRBV6-1 to TRBJ2-4; TRBD2 might be the D (5 bases). Trimming removed 2 bases from V and 1 base from J, with 15 bases in between. The CDR3 covers 17 residues. The germline V gene encodes CDR1 MNHNS and CDR2 SASEGT. As DNA, the CDR3 is TGTGCCAGCAGTGAATTTGTTTTCGGGAAGGCCAAAAACATTCAGTACTTC. Translating it yields CASSEFVFGKAKNIQYF.

This clone has more than one count but fewer than ten. This CDR3 is CASSQEVSSNTGELFF. CDR3 sequence (DNA): TGTGCCAGCAGCCAAGAGGTCAGCTCAAACACCGGGGAGCTGTTTTTT. The chain carries TRBV4-2 and TRBJ2-2, with no clear D. Per germline, CDR1 LGHNA and CDR2 YNFKEQ. V lost 0 bases and J 2 bases, leaving 10 bases between the germline ends. The CDR3 is 16 residues long.

The chain carries TRBV27 and TRBJ2-2; D is ambiguous. V lost 4 bases and J lost 4, with 10 bases in between. Germline V gene lookup returns CDR1 MNHEY and CDR2 SMNVEV (reference sequence). The CDR3 length is 14 residues. The chain's CDR3 is CASSWREPTGELFF. For the CDR3, the DNA is TGTGCCAGCAGTTGGAGAGAACCCACCGGGGAGCTGTTTTTT.